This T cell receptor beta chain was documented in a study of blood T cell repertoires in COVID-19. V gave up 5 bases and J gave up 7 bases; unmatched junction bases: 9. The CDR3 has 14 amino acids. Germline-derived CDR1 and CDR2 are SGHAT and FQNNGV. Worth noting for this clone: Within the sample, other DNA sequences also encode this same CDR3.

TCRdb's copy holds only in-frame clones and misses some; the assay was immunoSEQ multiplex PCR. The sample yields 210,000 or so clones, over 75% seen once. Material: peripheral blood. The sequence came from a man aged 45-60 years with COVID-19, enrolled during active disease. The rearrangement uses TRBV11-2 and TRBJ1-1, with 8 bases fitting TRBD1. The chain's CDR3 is CASSATGQGLEAFF. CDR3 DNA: TGTGCCAGCAGCGCAACCGGACAGGGTCTTGAAGCTTTCTTT.